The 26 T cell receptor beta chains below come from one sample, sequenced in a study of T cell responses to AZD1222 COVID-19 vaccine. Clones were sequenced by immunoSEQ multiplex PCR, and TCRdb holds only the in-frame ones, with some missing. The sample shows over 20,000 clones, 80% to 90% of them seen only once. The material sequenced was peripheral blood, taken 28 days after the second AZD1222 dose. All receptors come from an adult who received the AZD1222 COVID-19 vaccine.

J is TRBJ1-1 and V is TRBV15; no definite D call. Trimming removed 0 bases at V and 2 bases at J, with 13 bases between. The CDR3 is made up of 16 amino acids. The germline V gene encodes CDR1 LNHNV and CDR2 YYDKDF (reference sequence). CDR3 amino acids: CATSRDLPGANTEAFF. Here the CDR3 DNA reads TGTGCCACCAGCAGAGATCTACCGGGTGCAAACACTGAAGCTTTCTTT.

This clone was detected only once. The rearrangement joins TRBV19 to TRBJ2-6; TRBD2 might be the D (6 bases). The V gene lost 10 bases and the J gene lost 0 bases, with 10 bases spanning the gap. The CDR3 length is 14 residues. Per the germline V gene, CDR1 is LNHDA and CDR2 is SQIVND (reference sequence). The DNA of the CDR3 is TGTGCCACCAAGGAGGGCTCTGGGGCCAACGTCCTGACTTTC. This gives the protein CATKEGSGANVLTF.

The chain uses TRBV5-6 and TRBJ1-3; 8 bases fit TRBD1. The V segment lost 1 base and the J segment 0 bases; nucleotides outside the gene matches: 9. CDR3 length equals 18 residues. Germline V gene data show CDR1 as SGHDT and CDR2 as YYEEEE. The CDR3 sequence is CASSLRAQGAYSGNTIYF. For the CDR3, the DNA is TGTGCCAGCAGCTTGAGGGCCCAGGGGGCTTACTCTGGAAACACCATATATTTT.

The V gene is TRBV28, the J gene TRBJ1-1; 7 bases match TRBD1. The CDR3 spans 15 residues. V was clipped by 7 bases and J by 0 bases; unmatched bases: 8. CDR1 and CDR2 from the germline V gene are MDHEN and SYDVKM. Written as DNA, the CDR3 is TGTGCCAGCACCTTGGGGACAGTCATGAACACTGAAGCTTTCTTT. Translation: CASTLGTVMNTEAFF. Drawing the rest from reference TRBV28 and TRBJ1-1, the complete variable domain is DVKVTQSSRYLVKRTGEKVFLECVQDMDHENMFWYRQDPGLGLRLIYFSYDVKMKEKGDIPEGYSVSREKKERFSLILESASTNQTSMYLCASTLGTVMNTEAFFGQGTRLTVV.

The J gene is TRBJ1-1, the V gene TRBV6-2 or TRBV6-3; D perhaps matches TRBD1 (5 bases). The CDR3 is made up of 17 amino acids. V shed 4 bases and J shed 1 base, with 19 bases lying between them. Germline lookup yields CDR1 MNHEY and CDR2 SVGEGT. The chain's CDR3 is CASSSLWGRRGNTEAFF. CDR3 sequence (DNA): TGTGCCAGCAGTTCCCTATGGGGACGACGGGGGAACACTGAAGCTTTCTTT.

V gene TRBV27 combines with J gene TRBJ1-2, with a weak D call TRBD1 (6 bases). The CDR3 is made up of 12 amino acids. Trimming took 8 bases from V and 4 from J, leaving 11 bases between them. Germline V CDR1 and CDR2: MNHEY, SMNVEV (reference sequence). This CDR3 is CASRTGAYGYTF. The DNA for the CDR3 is TGTGCCAGCCGAACGGGGGCCTATGGCTACACCTTC.

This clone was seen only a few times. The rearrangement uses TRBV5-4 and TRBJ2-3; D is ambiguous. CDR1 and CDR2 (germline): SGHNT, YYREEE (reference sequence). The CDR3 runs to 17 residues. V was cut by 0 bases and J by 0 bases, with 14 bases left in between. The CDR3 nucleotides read TGTGCCAGCAGCTTGGCGATGCGGAGTTCTAGCACAGATACGCAGTATTTT. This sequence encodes CASSLAMRSSSTDTQYF.

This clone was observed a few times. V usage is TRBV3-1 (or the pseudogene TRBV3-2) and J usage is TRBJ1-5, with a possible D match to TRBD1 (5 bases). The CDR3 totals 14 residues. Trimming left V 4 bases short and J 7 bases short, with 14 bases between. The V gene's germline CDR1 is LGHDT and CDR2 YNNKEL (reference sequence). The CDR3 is CASSLQRGGQPQHF. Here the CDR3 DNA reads TGTGCCAGCAGCCTCCAGAGGGGAGGGCAGCCCCAGCATTTT.

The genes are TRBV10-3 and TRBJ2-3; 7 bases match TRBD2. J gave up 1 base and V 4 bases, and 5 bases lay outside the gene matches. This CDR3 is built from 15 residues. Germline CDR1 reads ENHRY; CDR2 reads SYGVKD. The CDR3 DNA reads TGTGCCATCAGTGGCTTGGCGGGAGGCACAGATACGCAGTATTTT. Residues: CAISGLAGGTDTQYF.

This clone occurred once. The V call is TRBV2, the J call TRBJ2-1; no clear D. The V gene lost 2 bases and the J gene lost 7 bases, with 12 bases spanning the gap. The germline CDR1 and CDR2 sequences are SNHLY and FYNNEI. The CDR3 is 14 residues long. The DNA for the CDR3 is TGTGCCAGCAGTGAAACCCTCCTAGGAAATGAGCAGTTCTTC. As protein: CASSETLLGNEQFF.

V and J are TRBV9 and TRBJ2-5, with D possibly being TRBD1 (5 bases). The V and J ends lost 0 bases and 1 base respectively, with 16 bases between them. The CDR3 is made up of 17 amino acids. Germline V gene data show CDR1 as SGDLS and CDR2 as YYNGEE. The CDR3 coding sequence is TGTGCCAGCAGCGTAGGGGCAGGGCCCAGATTCCAAGAGACCCAGTACTTC. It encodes CASSVGAGPRFQETQYF.

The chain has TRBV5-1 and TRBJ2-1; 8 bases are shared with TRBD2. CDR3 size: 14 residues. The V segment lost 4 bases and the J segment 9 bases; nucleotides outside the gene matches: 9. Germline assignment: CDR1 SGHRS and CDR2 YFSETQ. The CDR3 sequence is CASSQGLEGTEQFF. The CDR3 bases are TGCGCCAGCAGCCAGGGACTAGAGGGGACTGAGCAGTTCTTC.

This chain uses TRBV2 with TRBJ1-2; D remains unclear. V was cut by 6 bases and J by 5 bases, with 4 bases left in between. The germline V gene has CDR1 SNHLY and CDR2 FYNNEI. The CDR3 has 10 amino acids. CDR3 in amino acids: CASSNYGYTF. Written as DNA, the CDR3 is TGTGCCAGCAGCAATTATGGCTACACCTTC.

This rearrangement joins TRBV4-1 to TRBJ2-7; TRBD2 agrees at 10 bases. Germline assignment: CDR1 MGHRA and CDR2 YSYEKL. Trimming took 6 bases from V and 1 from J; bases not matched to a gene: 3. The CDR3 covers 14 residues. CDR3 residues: CASRKLAGSYEQYF. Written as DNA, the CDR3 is TGCGCCAGCAGGAAACTAGCGGGGTCCTACGAGCAGTACTTC.

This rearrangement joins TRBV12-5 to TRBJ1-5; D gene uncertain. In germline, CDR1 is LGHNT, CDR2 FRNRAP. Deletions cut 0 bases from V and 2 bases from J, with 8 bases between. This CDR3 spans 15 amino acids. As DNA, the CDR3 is TGTGCTAGTGGTTTGGTACGGGGAGGCAATCAGCCCCAGCATTTT. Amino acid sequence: CASGLVRGGNQPQHF.

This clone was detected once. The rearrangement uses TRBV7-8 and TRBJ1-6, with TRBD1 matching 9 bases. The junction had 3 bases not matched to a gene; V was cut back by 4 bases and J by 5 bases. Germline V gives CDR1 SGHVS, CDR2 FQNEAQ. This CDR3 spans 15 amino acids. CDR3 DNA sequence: TGTGCCAGCAGCTGGGGACAGGGAGATAATTCACCCCTCCACTTT. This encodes CASSWGQGDNSPLHF.

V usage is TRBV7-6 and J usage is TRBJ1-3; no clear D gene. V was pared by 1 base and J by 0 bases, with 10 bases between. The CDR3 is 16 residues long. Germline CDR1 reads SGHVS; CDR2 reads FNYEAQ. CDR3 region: CASSLGRPSSGNTIYF. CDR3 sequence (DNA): TGTGCCAGCAGCTTAGGTCGGCCGAGCTCTGGAAACACCATATATTTT.

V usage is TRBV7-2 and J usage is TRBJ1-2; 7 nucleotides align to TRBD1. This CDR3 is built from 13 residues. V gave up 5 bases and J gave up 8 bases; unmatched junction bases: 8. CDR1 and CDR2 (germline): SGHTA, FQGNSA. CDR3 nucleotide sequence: TGTGCCAGCAGCCCGGACAGGCGGGAGGGCTACACCTTC. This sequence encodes CASSPDRREGYTF. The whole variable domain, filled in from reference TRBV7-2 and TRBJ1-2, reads GAGVSQSPSNKVTEKGKDVELRCDPISGHTALYWYRQSLGQGLEFLIYFQGNSAPDKSGLPSDRFSAERTGGSVSTLTIQRTQQEDSAVYLCASSPDRREGYTFGSGTRLTVV.

The CDR3 DNA reads TGTGCCAGCAGTGCCGGGGCCCCGGGCACCGGGGAGCTGTTTTTT. It encodes CASSAGAPGTGELFF. The rearrangement links TRBV2 to TRBJ2-2; either TRBD1 or TRBD2 may supply D (5 bases each). The V end lost 4 bases, the J end lost 4 bases, and 13 bases lay between the germline ends. The CDR3 loop spans 15 amino acids. Germline loops: CDR1 SNHLY, CDR2 FYNNEI.

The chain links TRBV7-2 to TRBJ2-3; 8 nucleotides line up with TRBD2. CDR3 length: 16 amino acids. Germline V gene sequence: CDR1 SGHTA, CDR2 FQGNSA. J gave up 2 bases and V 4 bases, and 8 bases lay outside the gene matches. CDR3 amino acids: CASSYYYGGDTDTQYF. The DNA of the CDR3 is TGTGCCAGCAGCTACTATTACGGGGGGGACACAGATACGCAGTATTTT.

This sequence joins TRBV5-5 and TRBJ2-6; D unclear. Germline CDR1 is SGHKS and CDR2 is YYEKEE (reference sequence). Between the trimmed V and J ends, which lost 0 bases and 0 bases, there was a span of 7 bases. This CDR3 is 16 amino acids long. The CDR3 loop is CASSLDSSSGANVLTF. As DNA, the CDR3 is TGTGCCAGCAGCTTGGATTCTAGCTCTGGGGCCAACGTCCTGACTTTC. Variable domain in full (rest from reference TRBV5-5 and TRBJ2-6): DAGVTQSPTHLIKTRGQQVTLRCSPISGHKSVSWYQQVLGQGPQFIFQYYEKEERGRGNFPDRFSARQFPNYSSELNVNALLLGDSALYLCASSLDSSSGANVLTFGAGSRLTVL.

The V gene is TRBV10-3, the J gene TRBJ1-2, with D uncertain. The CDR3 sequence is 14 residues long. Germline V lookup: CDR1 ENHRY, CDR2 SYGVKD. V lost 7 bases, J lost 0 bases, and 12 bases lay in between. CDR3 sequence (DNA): TGTGCCATCAACCCCGGACTGGCTAACTATGGCTACACCTTC. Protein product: CAINPGLANYGYTF.

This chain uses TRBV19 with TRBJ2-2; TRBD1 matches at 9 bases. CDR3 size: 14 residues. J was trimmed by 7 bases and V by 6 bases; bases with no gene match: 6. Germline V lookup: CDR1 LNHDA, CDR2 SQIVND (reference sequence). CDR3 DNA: TGTGCCAGTAGACCACAGGGGGCGGTCGGGGAGCTGTTTTTT. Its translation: CASRPQGAVGELFF. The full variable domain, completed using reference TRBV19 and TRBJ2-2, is DGGITQSPKYLFRKEGQNVTLSCEQNLNHDAMYWYRQDPGQGLRLIYYSQIVNDFQKGDIAEGYSVSREKKESFPLTVTSAQKNPTAFYLCASRPQGAVGELFFGEGSRLTVL.

The CDR3 spells CASSLPYSLMSGYTF. The CDR3 DNA reads as TGTGCCAGCAGTTTACCCTATAGCCTCATGAGTGGCTACACCTTC. This sequence joins TRBV28 and TRBJ1-2; D ambiguous. Germline V gives CDR1 MDHEN, CDR2 SYDVKM. The V end lost 2 bases, the J end lost 7 bases, and 17 bases lay between the germline ends. This CDR3 comprises 15 residues.

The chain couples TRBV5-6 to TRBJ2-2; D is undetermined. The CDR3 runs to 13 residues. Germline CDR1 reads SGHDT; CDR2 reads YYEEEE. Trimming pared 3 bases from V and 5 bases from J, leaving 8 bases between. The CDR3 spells CASSSPRTGELFF. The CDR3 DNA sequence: TGTGCCAGCAGCTCCCCCCGAACCGGGGAGCTGTTTTTT. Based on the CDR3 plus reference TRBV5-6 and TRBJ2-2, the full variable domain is DAGVTQSPTHLIKTRGQQVTLRCSPKSGHDTVSWYQQALGQGPQFIFQYYEEEERQRGNFPDRFSGHQFPNYSSELNVNALLLGDSALYLCASSSPRTGELFFGEGSRLTVL.

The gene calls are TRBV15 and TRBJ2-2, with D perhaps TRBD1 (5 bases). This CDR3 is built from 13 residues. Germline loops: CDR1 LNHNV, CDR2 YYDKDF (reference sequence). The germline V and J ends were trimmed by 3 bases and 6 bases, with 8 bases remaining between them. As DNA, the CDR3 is TGTGCCACCAGCAGTTTAGGGGCCGGGGAGCTGTTTTTT. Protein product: CATSSLGAGELFF.